This T cell receptor (beta chain) was observed in a study of shared clonotypes between healthy human individuals. This table comes from immunoSEQ multiplex PCR, and its TCRdb copy is limited to in-frame clones, with some not included. The table shows roughly 2,300,000 clones, with under 95% occurring only once. A CD45RA+ naive subset and a CD45RA-negative memory subset were split from CD4+ cells. This CDR3 spans 13 amino acids. The V gene's germline CDR1 is SGHKS and CDR2 YYEKEE (reference sequence). After removal of 5 bases from V and 6 bases from J, the junction contained 7 bases not matched to a gene.

The TCR was taken from a young man in good health. Some clones in this sample may be carry-over from other donors' samples. The chain couples TRBV5-5 to TRBJ2-7, with TRBD2 matching 8 bases. Sequenced material: naive CD4+ T cells from PBMCs. As for subset: CD45RA+ positively selected. The CDR3 spells CASRNTGTSEQYF. CDR3 nucleotide sequence: TGTGCCAGCAGAAACACCGGGACTAGCGAGCAGTACTTC.